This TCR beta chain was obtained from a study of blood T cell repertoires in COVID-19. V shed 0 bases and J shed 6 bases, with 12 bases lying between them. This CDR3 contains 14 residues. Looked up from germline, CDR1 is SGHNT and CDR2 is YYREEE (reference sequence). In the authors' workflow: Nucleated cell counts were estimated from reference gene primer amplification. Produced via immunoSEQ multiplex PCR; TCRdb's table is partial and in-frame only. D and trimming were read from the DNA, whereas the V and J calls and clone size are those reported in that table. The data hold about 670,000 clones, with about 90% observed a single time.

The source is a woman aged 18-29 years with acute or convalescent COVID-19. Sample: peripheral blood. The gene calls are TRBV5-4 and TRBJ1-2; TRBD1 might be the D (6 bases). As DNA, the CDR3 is TGTGCCAGCAGCTTGGCACAGGGTTCTAATGGCTACACCTTC. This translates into CASSLAQGSNGYTF.